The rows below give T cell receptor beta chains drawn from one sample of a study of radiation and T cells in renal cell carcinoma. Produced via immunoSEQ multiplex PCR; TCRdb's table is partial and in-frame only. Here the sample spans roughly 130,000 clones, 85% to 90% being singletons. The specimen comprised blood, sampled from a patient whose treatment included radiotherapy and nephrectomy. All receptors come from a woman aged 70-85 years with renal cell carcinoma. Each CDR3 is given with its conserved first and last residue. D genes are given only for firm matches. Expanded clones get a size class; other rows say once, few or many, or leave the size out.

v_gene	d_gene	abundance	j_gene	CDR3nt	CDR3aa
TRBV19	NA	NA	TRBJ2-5	TGTGCCAGTAGTCCGACCGGGACTCTCCAAGAGACCCAGTACTTC	CASSPTGTLQETQYF
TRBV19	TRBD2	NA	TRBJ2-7	TGTGCCAGCAGAACTAGCGGGGGATCCTACGAGCAGTACTTC	CASRTSGGSYEQYF
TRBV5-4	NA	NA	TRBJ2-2	TGTGCCAGCATGGGGGGCGGACAGAACACCGGGGAGCTGTTTTTT	CASMGGGQNTGELFF
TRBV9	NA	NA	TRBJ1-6	TGTGCCAGCAGCTCGGCTGGGCGGGGTAATTCACCCCTCCACTTT	CASSSAGRGNSPLHF
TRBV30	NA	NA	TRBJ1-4	TGTGCCTGGCGCAAGACCGCGACAGATGAAAAACTGTTTTTT	CAWRKTATDEKLFF
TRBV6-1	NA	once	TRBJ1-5	TGTGCCAGCAGTGAAATAACAGCTAATCAGCCCCAGCATTTT	CASSEITANQPQHF
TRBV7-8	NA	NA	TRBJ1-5	TGTGCCAGCAGCCCGAGGGGCGGAAATAGCAATCAGCCCCAGCATTTT	CASSPRGGNSNQPQHF
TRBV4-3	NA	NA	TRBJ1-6	TGCGCCAGCAGCCTACAGGGACCCCATTCACCCCTCCACTTT	CASSLQGPHSPLHF
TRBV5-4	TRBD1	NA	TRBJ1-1	TGTGCCAGCAGCCCGGGACAGGGGCGGAACACTGAAGCTTTCTTT	CASSPGQGRNTEAFF
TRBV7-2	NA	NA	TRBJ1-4	TGTGCCAGCAGCGAACAGGGAAGGACTCGAAATGAAAAACTGTTTTTT	CASSEQGRTRNEKLFF
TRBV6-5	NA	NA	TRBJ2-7	TGTGCCAGCAGTTACTGGTCCAGTAACGAGCAGTACTTC	CASSYWSSNEQYF
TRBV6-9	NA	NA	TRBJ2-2	TGTGCCAGCAGACAAACAGGGATTACCGGGGAGCTGTTTTTT	CASRQTGITGELFF
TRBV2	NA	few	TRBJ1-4	TGTGCCAGCAGTCGGGACCTCGGGGAAAAACTGTTTTTT	CASSRDLGEKLFF
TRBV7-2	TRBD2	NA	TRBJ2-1	TGTGCCAGCAGGGTCTCTAGCGGGGGGGCCGATGAGCAGTTCTTC	CASRVSSGGADEQFF
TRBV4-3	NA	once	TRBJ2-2	TGCGCCAGCAGCCACTTAACAGGGACCGGGGAGCTGTTTTTT	CASSHLTGTGELFF
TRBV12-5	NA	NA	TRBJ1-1	TGTGCTAGTGGTTTGACCCTCGGCAGTTCCACTGAAGCTTTCTTT	CASGLTLGSSTEAFF
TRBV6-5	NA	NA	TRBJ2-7	TGTGCCAGCAGTTACTCGAGTAATGGGGTCAACGAGCAGTACTTC	CASSYSSNGVNEQYF
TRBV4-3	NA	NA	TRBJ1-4	TGCGCCAGCAGCCGCCTCGCGGACGCGCCAGCCCTGTCAACTAATGAAAAACTGTTTTTT	CASSRLADAPALSTNEKLFF
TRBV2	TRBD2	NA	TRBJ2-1	TGTGCCAGCAGTGGTAGCGGGGGGAAGTACAATGAGCAGTTCTTC	CASSGSGGKYNEQFF
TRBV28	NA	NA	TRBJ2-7	TGTGCCAGCAGTGCGACACCAAACCCCTACGAGCAGTACTTC	CASSATPNPYEQYF
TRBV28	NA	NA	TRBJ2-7	TGTGCCAGCAGTCCCTCCGGGACGGCAAACGAGCAGTACTTC	CASSPSGTANEQYF
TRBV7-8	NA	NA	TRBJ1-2	TGTGCCAGCAGCTTAGGGGGGCAGATCTATGGCTACACCTTC	CASSLGGQIYGYTF
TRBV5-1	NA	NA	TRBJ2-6	TGCGCCAGCCGACTAGGAGGTGGTACAGGGGCGGGGGCCAACGTCCTGACTTTC	CASRLGGGTGAGANVLTF
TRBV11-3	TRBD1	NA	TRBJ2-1	TGTGCCAGCAGCCATAGGACAGGGACTTCCTACAATGAGCAGTTCTTC	CASSHRTGTSYNEQFF
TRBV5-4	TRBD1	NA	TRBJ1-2	TGTGCCAGCAGCAAATCACAGGGGGGTGGCTACACCTTC	CASSKSQGGGYTF
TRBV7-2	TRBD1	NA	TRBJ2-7	TGTGCCAGCAGCCTCCGGACAGGGGCCTACGAGCAGTACTTC	CASSLRTGAYEQYF
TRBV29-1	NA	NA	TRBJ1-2	TGCAGCGCTTCCCTCTGGGGGCGCAAAAATGGCTACACCTTC	CSASLWGRKNGYTF
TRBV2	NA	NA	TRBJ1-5	TGTGCCAGCAGTGGGAGGGTTTCCCCCAATCAGCCCCAGCATTTT	CASSGRVSPNQPQHF
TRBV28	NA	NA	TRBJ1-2	TGTGCCAGCAGTAGAGGGGCCCATGGCTACACCTTC	CASSRGAHGYTF
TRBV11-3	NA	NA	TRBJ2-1	TGTGCCAGCACTTCGTTCGCCTACAATGAGCAGTTCTTC	CASTSFAYNEQFF
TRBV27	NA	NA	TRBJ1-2	TGTGCCAGCAGTTTAACAGGGAACTATGGCTACACCTTC	CASSLTGNYGYTF
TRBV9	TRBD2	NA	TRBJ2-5	TGTGCCAGCAGCGTAGGGGCACTAGCGGGGTCCCTCCAAGAGACCCAGTACTTC	CASSVGALAGSLQETQYF
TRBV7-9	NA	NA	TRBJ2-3	TGTGCCAGCAGCTTATTTCCCTCTAGCACAGATACGCAGTATTTT	CASSLFPSSTDTQYF
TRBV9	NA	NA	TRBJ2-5	TGTGCCAGCAGCGTAGACCCCCCAGGGGGGGGGAAAGAGACCCAGTACTTC	CASSVDPPGGGKETQYF
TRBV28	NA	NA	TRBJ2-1	TGTGCCAGCAGTTTAGCGACGGAAACCTCCTACAATGAGCAGTTCTTC	CASSLATETSYNEQFF
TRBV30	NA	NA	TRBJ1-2	TGTGCCTGGAGTGTATTGGATGGCTACACCTTC	CAWSVLDGYTF
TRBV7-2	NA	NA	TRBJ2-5	TGTGCCAGCAGCCTCCTATGGGCAGGGCAGGGAAGGCAAGAGACCCAGTACTTC	CASSLLWAGQGRQETQYF
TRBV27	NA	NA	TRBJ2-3	TGTGCCAGCAGCCGGAAGGGGGTTGCGACAGATACGCAGTATTTT	CASSRKGVATDTQYF
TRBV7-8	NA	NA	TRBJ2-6	TGTGCCAGCAGCTTAGTCTCTCGCCGAAACTCTGGGGCCAACGTCCTGACTTTC	CASSLVSRRNSGANVLTF
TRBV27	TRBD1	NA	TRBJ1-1	TGTGCCAGCAGTCAGGACAGGGGGGGAAACACTGAAGCTTTCTTT	CASSQDRGGNTEAFF
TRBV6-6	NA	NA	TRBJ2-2	TGTGCCAGCAGTTACTCGGGGACCGGGGAGCTGTTTTTT	CASSYSGTGELFF
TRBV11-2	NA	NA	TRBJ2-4	TGTGCCAGCAGCTTATTAAGGAGTACGGCCAAAAACATTCAGTACTTC	CASSLLRSTAKNIQYF
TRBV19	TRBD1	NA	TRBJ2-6	TGTGCCAGTAGTCCGGGGGGACAGGGGTTGGCTGGGGCCAACGTCCTGACTTTC	CASSPGGQGLAGANVLTF
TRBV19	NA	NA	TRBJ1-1	TGTGCCAGTAGTGTACTCTTAGGGGAGAGTGAAGCTTTCTTT	CASSVLLGESEAFF
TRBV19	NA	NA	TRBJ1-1	TGTGCCAGTAGGAACAGTCCCGCGAACACTGAAGCTTTCTTT	CASRNSPANTEAFF
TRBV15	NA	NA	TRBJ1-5	TGTGCCACCAGCAGACCAGCGGGTAATCAGCCCCAGCATTTT	CATSRPAGNQPQHF
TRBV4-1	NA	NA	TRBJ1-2	TGCGCCAGCAGCCAAGCAACCCTCGAGGCAGCACCTAACTACGCCTACACCTTC	CASSQATLEAAPNYAYTF
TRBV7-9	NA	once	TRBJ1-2	TGTGCCAGCACCAATCGGATCTATGGCTACACCTTC	CASTNRIYGYTF
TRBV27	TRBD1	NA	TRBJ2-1	TGTGCCAGCAGCGCGGGACAGGGTAACTATAGGTACAATGAGCAGTTCTTC	CASSAGQGNYRYNEQFF
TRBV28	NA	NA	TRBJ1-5	TGTGCCAGCGCTGTGGGTCGGTTTGGCAATCAGCCCCAGCATTTT	CASAVGRFGNQPQHF
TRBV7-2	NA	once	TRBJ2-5	TGTGCCAGCAGCCGCCCCCAAGAGACCCAGTACTTC	CASSRPQETQYF
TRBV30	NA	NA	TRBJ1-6	TGTGCCTGGAGTACAACCGGGCTTTCTAATTCACCCCTCCACTTT	CAWSTTGLSNSPLHF
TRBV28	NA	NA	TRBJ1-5	TGTGCCAGCAGTTTACGTGATAGCAATCAGCCCCAGCATTTT	CASSLRDSNQPQHF
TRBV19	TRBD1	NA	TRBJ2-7	TGTGCCAGTAGCACAGGGGCACCCTACGAGCAGTACTTC	CASSTGAPYEQYF
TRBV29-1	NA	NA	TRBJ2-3	TGCAGCGTTGAATATTCCACAGATACGCAGTATTTT	CSVEYSTDTQYF